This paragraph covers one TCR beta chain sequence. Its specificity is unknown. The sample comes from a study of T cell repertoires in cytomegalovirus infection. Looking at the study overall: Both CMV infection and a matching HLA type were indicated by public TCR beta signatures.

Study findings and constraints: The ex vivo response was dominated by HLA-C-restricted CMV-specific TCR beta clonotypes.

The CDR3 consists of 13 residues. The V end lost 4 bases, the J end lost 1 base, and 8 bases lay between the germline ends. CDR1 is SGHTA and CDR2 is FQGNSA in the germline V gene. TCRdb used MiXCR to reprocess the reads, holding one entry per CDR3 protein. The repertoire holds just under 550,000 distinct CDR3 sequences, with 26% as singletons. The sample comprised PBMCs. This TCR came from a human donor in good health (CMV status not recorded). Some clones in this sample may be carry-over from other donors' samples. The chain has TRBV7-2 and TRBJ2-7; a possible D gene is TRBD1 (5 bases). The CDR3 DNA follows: TGTGCCAGCAGCTCGGACATTTCCTACGAGCAGTACGTC. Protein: CASSSDISYEQYV.